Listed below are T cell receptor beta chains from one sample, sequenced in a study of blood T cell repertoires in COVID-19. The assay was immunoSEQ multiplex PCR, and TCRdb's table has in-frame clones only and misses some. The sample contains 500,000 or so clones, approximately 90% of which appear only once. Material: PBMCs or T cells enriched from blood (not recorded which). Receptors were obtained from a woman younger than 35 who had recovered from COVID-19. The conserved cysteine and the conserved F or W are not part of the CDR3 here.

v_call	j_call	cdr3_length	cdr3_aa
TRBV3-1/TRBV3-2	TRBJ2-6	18	ASSQDLIRTELSGANVLT
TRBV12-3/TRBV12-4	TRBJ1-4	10	ASSLRGEKLF
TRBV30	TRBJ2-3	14	AWSKAGTVSTDTQY
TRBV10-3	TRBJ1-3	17	AISEAGTAKNLGGNTIY
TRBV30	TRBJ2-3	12	AWSPGHNTDTQY
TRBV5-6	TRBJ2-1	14	ASSLDGGGASNEQF
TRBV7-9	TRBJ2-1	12	PPSEGLAYNEQF
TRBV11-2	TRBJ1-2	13	ASSSHRGRRDGYT
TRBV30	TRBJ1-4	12	ASRAGGTNEKLF
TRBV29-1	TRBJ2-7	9	SVFWQYEQY
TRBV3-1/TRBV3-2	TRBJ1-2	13	ASSLLLGQGKGYT
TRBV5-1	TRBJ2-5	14	ASSIPTSGGRETQY
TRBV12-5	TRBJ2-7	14	ASGNSRQGIDHEQY
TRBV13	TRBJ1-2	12	ASSGGTAHYGYT
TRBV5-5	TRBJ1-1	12	ASSPTGTDTEAF
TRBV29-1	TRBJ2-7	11	SPQGREVYEQY
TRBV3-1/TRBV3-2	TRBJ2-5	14	ASSHADYRFLETQY
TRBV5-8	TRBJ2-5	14	ASSSIDGGVQETQY
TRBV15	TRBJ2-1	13	ATSRYSGVGNEQF
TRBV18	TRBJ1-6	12	ASSPDRLNSPLH
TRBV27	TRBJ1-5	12	ASSLGTGPQPQH
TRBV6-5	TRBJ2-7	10	ASCTQGGEQY
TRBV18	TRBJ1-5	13	ASSPPAGRGQPQH
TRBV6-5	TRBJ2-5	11	ASSSDGQETQY
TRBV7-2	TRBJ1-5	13	ASSPRGQGVWPQH
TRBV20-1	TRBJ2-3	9	SASEASTQY
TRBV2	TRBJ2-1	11	ASRATWGGEQF
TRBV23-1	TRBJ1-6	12	ASPYRGGESPLH
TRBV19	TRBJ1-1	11	ASSSLTGTEAF
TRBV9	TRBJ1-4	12	ASSVGTGGEKLF
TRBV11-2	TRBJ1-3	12	ASSQLRSGNTIY
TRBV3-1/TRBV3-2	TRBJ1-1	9	ASSQGREAF
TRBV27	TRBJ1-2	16	ASSTHTGTADINYGYT
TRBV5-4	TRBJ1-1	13	ASSLGPQLNTEAF
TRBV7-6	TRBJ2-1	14	ASSTTSGGPYNEQF
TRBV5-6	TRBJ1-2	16	ASSGADPFGQGPDGYT
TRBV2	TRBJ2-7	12	ASRAGGAYDEQY
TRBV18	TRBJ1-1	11	ASSPRRNTEAF
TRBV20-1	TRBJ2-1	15	SASKGSGGAATEEQF
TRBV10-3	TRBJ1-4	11	AISEGGEEKLF
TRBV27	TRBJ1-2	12	ASSLSSGGTSYT
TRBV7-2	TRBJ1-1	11	ASSTQGGTEAF
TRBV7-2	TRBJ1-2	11	ASSPEGTSGYT
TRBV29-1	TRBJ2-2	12	SVAWSGGVGELF
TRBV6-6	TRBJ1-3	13	ASSYDRSSGNTIY
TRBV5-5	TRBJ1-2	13	ASSLSGAGNAGYT
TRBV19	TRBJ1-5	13	ASSIGGLEWQPQH
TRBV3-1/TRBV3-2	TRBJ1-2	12	ASSQEVVAGLML
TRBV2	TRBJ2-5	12	ASSYSGGEETQY
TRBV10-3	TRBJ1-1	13	AISEIAGQNTEAF
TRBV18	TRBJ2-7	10	ASSPEIYEQY
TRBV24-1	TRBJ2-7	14	ATSASTSGASYEQY
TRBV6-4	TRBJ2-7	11	ASSKEPRTEQY
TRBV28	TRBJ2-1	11	ASMAGGYNEQF
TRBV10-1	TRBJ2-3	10	AIQGTTDTQY
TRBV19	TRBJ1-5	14	ASSRDRGWSNQPQH
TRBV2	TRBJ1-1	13	ASSPSAGGNTEAF
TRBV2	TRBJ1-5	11	ASNRLRSQPQH